Shown below are 8 T cell receptor beta chains from a single sample sequenced in a study of post-analysis software for immune sequencing data. These receptors are not linked to any known antigen. Whole-study results and caveats: Controls showed lower frequencies than patients for five TRBV segments, and TRBV5-6, TRBV5-1 and TRBV20-1 were among these.

Researchers reported that TCR beta cDNA libraries carried unique molecular identifiers. TCRdb used MiXCR to reprocess the PCR reads, holding one entry per CDR3 protein. The table lists under 900,000 distinct CDR3 sequences, about 50% of them singletons, with 4% to 5.5% in the top ten. The sample was blood. The receptors were gathered from a girl aged 10 to 17 with multiple sclerosis.

The J gene is TRBJ2-3, the V gene TRBV10-3; TRBD1 matches at 7 bases. The length of the CDR3 is 15 residues. Germline V gene sequence: CDR1 ENHRY, CDR2 SYGVKD. The junction had 8 bases not matched to a gene; V was cut back by 6 bases and J by 2 bases. This chain's CDR3 is CAIRDRDRDTDTQYF. The CDR3 region has the DNA TGTGCCATCAGGGACCGGGACAGAGACACAGATACGCAGTATTTT.

The V and J genes are TRBV15 and TRBJ2-2, with 9 bases matching TRBD2. V lost 3 bases and J lost 6; bases outside the gene matches: 5. This CDR3 region has 15 residues. Per the germline V gene, CDR1 is LNHNV and CDR2 is YYDKDF (reference sequence). The CDR3: CATSSGAGGAGELFF. CDR3 sequence (DNA): TGTGCCACCAGCAGTGGAGCGGGAGGCGCCGGGGAGCTGTTTTTT.

This clonotype was counted between two and nine times. The rearrangement joins TRBV29-1 to TRBJ2-4; maybe TRBD2 (5 bases). Germline loops: CDR1 SQVTM, CDR2 ANQGSEA. The CDR3 extends over 12 amino acids. Trimming shortened V by 6 bases and J by 8 bases, and 14 bases separated the two germline ends. CDR3 nucleotides: TGCAGCGTCGGCGCGGTCGGGGACATTCAGTACTTC. Encoded protein: CSVGAVGDIQYF.

This chain uses TRBV9 with TRBJ1-2; D gene uncertain. Trimming cost V 0 bases and J 8 bases, with 14 bases left between them. This CDR3 has 14 residues. From germline, CDR1 is SGDLS and CDR2 YYNGEE. The CDR3 DNA reads TGTGCCAGCAGCGTAGACGCAGGACCTCGGGGCTACACCTTC. Translated, it gives CASSVDAGPRGYTF. The whole variable domain, remainder taken from reference TRBV9 and TRBJ1-2, is DSGVTQTPKHLITATGQRVTLRCSPRSGDLSVYWYQQSLDQGLQFLIQYYNGEERAKGNILERFSAQQFPDLHSELNLSSLELGDSALYFCASSVDAGPRGYTFGSGTRLTVV.

This clonotype was counted a single time. The gene calls are TRBV7-8 and TRBJ2-5; tentative D call: TRBD2 (6 bases). The CDR3 runs to 15 residues. CDR1 and CDR2 from the germline V gene are SGHVS and FQNEAQ. With 1 base removed from V and 3 bases from J, the gap between germline ends came to 12 bases. The DNA for the CDR3 is TGTGCCAGCAGCTTAGGTCCGACTAGTAAAGAGACCCAGTACTTC. It specifies CASSLGPTSKETQYF.

The table lists this clonotype with a count of one. This chain links TRBV29-1 with TRBJ2-1; TRBD2 aligns across 7 bases. The CDR3 is 14 residues long. Germline-derived CDR1 and CDR2 are SQVTM and ANQGSEA. J was trimmed by 0 bases and V by 7 bases; bases with no gene match: 6. DNA of the CDR3: TGCAGCGGTGGGACGGGGGGCTCCTACAATGAGCAGTTCTTC. Its translation is CSGGTGGSYNEQFF.

The rearrangement joins TRBV4-1 to TRBJ1-5; 7 nucleotides align to TRBD1. This CDR3 contains 15 residues. Germline loops: CDR1 MGHRA, CDR2 YSYEKL. V lost 4 bases to trimming and J lost 2 bases; unmatched junction nucleotides: 5. The CDR3 DNA sequence: TGCGCCAGCAGCCTCTCGGACAGGCGCAATCAGCCCCAGCATTTT. Amino acids: CASSLSDRRNQPQHF.

This clonotype appeared a single time. This rearrangement joins TRBV3-1 to TRBJ2-1; D might be TRBD1 (5 bases). The CDR3 loop spans 16 amino acids. In germline, CDR1 is LGHDT, CDR2 YNNKEL (reference sequence). V lost 2 bases and J lost 3, with 14 bases in between. In DNA, the CDR3 is TGTGCCAGCAGCCAATCCTCGGCAGGGATCTACAATGAGCAGTTCTTC. Its protein is CASSQSSAGIYNEQFF.